The 3 T cell receptor beta chains below come from one sample, sequenced in a study of blood T cell repertoires in COVID-19. Here immunoSEQ multiplex PCR was the method, and the copy in TCRdb shows in-frame clones only, minus some. This table holds 180,000 or so clones, 84% found once. Specimen: peripheral blood. Receptors were obtained from a middle-aged man who had recovered from COVID-19.

The chain recombines TRBV6-2 or TRBV6-3 with TRBJ1-2; D unresolved. The V end lost 4 bases, the J end lost 8 bases, and 11 bases lay between the germline ends. CDR3 size: 12 residues. Germline V gene lookup returns CDR1 MNHEY and CDR2 SVGEGT. This CDR3 reads CASSSDAGGYTF. CDR3 bases: TGTGCCAGCAGTTCGGACGCGGGAGGCTACACCTTC.

The genes are TRBV7-8 and TRBJ1-3; D gene uncertain. V lost 5 bases and J lost 4, with 15 bases in between. The CDR3 length is 15 residues. Germline values: CDR1 SGHVS, CDR2 FQNEAQ. CDR3 coding DNA: TGTGCCAGCAGCATCATCCGAGCGGGGGGAAACACCATATATTTT. This encodes CASSIIRAGGNTIYF.

The chain uses TRBV18 and TRBJ1-1, with D uncertain. Germline CDR1 is KGHSH and CDR2 is LQKENI. The CDR3 length is 14 residues. V was shortened by 8 bases and J by 1 base, with 14 bases between the two germline ends. The DNA for the CDR3 is TGTGCCAGCCTCAGCGGACGAGGGAACACTGAAGCTTTCTTT. It is translated as CASLSGRGNTEAFF.